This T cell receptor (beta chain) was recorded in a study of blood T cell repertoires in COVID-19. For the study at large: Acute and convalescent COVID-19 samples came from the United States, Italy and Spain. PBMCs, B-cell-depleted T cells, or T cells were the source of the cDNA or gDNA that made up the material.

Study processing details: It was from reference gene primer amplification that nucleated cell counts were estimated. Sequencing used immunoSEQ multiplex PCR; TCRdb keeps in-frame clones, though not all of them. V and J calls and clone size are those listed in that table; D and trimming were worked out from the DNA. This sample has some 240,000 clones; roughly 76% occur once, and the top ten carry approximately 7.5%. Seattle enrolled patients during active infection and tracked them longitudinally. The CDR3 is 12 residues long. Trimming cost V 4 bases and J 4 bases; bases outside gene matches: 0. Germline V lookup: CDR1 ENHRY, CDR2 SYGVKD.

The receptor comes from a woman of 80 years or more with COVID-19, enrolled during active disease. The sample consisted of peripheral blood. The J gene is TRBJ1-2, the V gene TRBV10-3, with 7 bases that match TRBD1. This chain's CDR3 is CAISGQGYGYTF. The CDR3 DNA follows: TGTGCCATCAGTGGACAGGGCTATGGCTACACCTTC.